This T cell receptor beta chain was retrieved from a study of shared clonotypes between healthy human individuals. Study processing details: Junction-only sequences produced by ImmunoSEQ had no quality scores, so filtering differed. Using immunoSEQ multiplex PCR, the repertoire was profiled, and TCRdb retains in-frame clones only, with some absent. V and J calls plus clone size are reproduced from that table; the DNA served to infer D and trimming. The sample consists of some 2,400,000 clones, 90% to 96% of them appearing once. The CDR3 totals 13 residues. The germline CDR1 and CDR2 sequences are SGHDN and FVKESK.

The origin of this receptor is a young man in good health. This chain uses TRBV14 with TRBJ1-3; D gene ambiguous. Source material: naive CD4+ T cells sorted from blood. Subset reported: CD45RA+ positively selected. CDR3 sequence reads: CASRAYSGNTIYF. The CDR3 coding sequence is TGTGCTTCGCGTGCATACTCTGGAAACACCATATATTTT.